The 20 T cell receptor beta chains below all came from one sample that was sequenced in a study of control samples from healthy donors and cancer patients. Clones were read by immunoSEQ multiplex PCR, and TCRdb kept only the in-frame ones, dropping some. The sample contains about 77,000 clones, around 92% of which appear only once. The material sequenced was blood. These receptors all stem from a woman aged 55-69 years in good health.

The CDR3 nucleotides read TGCGCCAGCAGCCAAGACTACGGGGATGGAAACATTCAGTACTTC. This gives the protein CASSQDYGDGNIQYF. The chain couples TRBV4-3 to TRBJ2-4; perhaps TRBD2 as D (5 bases). CDR1 LGHNA and CDR2 YSLEER come from the germline V gene. Trimming shortened V by 0 bases and J by 6 bases, and 12 bases separated the two germline ends. There are 15 residues in the CDR3.

The chain joins TRBV12-3 or TRBV12-4 to TRBJ1-6; D gene unclear. Trimming removed 0 bases from V and 12 bases from J, with 6 bases in between. This CDR3 comprises 12 residues. The CDR3: CASSLAGGPLHF. The DNA of the CDR3 is TGTGCCAGCAGTTTAGCAGGTGGACCCCTCCACTTT.

The chain is built from TRBV2 and TRBJ2-1; D is ambiguous. Germline CDR1 SNHLY, CDR2 FYNNEI. The CDR3 is 13 residues long. Trimming shortened V by 0 bases and J by 11 bases, and 11 bases separated the two germline ends. This chain's CDR3 is CASSEARLNKQFF. The CDR3 DNA is TGTGCCAGCAGTGAAGCCCGTCTTAATAAGCAGTTCTTC.

CDR3 region: CASSLATVVGSGYEQYF. The DNA of the CDR3 is TGTGCCAGCAGCTTAGCGACGGTTGTGGGTTCAGGCTACGAGCAGTACTTC. The genes are TRBV7-2 and TRBJ2-7; no clear D. The germline V gene encodes CDR1 SGHTA and CDR2 FQGNSA. The V end was cut by 0 bases, the J end by 3 bases, with 18 bases between. The CDR3 covers 17 residues.

V is TRBV2 and J is TRBJ2-3, with D possibly TRBD1 on 6 matching bases. The germline V gene has CDR1 SNHLY and CDR2 FYNNEI. Trimming cost V 6 bases and J 6 bases, with 19 bases left between them. The CDR3 extends over 15 amino acids. The CDR3 DNA follows: TGTGCCAGCAGGTACCCCGTTCCTAGGGGGGATACGCAGTATTTT. Its translation is CASRYPVPRGDTQYF.

V usage is TRBV11-2 and J usage is TRBJ2-3; 11 bases match TRBD2. J gave up 0 bases and V 5 bases, and 4 bases lay outside the gene matches. The CDR3 is made up of 16 amino acids. The V gene's germline CDR1 is SGHAT and CDR2 FQNNGV. CDR3: CASSLTSGRSTDTQYF. The CDR3 bases are TGTGCCAGCAGCCTTACTAGCGGGAGAAGCACAGATACGCAGTATTTT.

V and J are TRBV5-1 and TRBJ2-7, with 7 nucleotides matching TRBD1. The CDR3 length is 15 residues. Trimming at V came to 0 bases and at J to 5 bases, leaving 8 bases not matched to a gene. The V gene's germline CDR1 is SGHRS and CDR2 YFSETQ. The CDR3 region has the DNA TGCGCCAGCAGCTTGGTGGGCAGGGGGATTGACGAGCAGTACTTC. This sequence encodes CASSLVGRGIDEQYF.

This clone was seen once. This sequence joins TRBV30 and TRBJ1-6; TRBD1 matches at 8 bases. The CDR3 is made up of 15 amino acids. The J segment lost 14 bases and the V segment lost 2 bases, leaving 14 bases of the junction unmatched. CDR1 and CDR2 from the germline V gene are GTSNPN and SVGIG (reference sequence). DNA for the CDR3: TGTGCCTGGAGTATGTGGGGACAGGCTCGTGGGACCCTCCACTTT. This codes for CAWSMWGQARGTLHF.

This chain uses TRBV10-3 with TRBJ1-1, with unresolved D. The V and J ends lost 4 bases and 1 base respectively, with 7 bases between them. Per the germline V gene, CDR1 is ENHRY and CDR2 is SYGVKD. CDR3 size: 13 residues. Here the CDR3 reads CAISGSQNTEAFF. The DNA of the CDR3 is TGTGCCATCAGTGGGAGCCAGAACACTGAAGCTTTCTTT.

This clone turned up a few times. This chain joins TRBV21-1 and TRBJ1-5. TRBV21-1 is listed as a pseudogene. This CDR3 has 16 amino acids. CDR3 bases: TGTGCCAGCAGCAAAGCGGAAGGACCGAACAATCAGCCCCAGCATTTT. Translating gives CASSKAEGPNNQPQHF.

This chain uses TRBV6-2 or TRBV6-3 with TRBJ1-4, with D maybe TRBD1 (6 bases). V lost 2 bases and J lost 8, with 9 bases in between. Germline-derived CDR1 and CDR2 are MNHEY and SVGEGT. The CDR3 consists of 13 residues. CDR3 bases: TGTGCCAGCAGTTACCTTACAGGGGAAAAACTGTTTTTT. Encoded protein: CASSYLTGEKLFF.

The gene calls are TRBV3-1 (or the pseudogene TRBV3-2) and TRBJ2-3; D perhaps matches TRBD1 (5 bases). The CDR3 is 14 amino acids. Trimming pared 3 bases from V and 3 bases from J, leaving 10 bases between. Germline loops: CDR1 LGHDT, CDR2 YNNKEL (reference sequence). CDR3 sequence reads: CASSQPQVTDTQYF. CDR3 in DNA: TGTGCCAGCAGCCAGCCACAGGTGACAGATACGCAGTATTTT.

J is TRBJ2-7 and V is TRBV6-4, with 10 bases identical to TRBD2. The V gene end was trimmed by 4 bases and the J gene end by 7 bases; junction bases not matched to a gene: 19. This CDR3 is built from 18 residues. The germline V gene encodes CDR1 MRHNA and CDR2 SNTAGT. CDR3 sequence (DNA): TGTGCCAGCAGTGTTAGCGGGAGGCCCTCGGGTGGACTGTGGGAGCAGTACTTC. Protein product: CASSVSGRPSGGLWEQYF.

The rearrangement uses TRBV6-6 and TRBJ2-5; D is uncertain. Trimming removed 2 bases from V and 2 bases from J, with 6 bases in between. Germline loops: CDR1 MNHNY, CDR2 SVGAGI (reference sequence). This CDR3 is 13 amino acids long. The CDR3 bases are TGTGCCAGCAGTTACGCGGATCAAGAGACCCAGTACTTC. Translating it yields CASSYADQETQYF.

The genes are TRBV9 and TRBJ2-3; 8 nucleotides align to TRBD2. CDR1 and CDR2 (germline): SGDLS, YYNGEE. The CDR3 has 16 residues. The trim removed 0 bases at V and 6 bases at J, leaving 9 bases unmatched. Here the CDR3 DNA reads TGTGCCAGCAGCGTAGTGGGTAGCGGGGCCCCTGATACGCAGTATTTT. Its translation is CASSVVGSGAPDTQYF.

The chain combines TRBV2 with TRBJ2-5; no clear D gene. This CDR3 has 14 residues. Trimming left V 2 bases short and J 0 bases short, with 7 bases between. Per germline, CDR1 SNHLY and CDR2 FYNNEI. CDR3 sequence: CASSERVYQETQYF. CDR3 in DNA: TGTGCCAGCAGTGAACGTGTCTACCAAGAGACCCAGTACTTC.

V is TRBV7-9 and J is TRBJ2-1; D gene ambiguous. Germline assignment: CDR1 SEHNR and CDR2 FQNEAQ (reference sequence). V lost 5 bases and J lost 1, with 15 bases in between. The CDR3 covers 16 residues. As DNA, the CDR3 is TGTGCCAGCAGCGTCCGGACGATCGGGTCCTACAATGAGCAGTTCTTC. Encoded protein: CASSVRTIGSYNEQFF.

V is TRBV30 and J is TRBJ1-1; D uncertain. Germline V gene sequence: CDR1 GTSNPN, CDR2 SVGIG (reference sequence). The CDR3 has 13 residues. Deletions cut 2 bases from V and 0 bases from J, with 7 bases between. CDR3 sequence reads: CAWSHSLNTEAFF. The CDR3 region has the DNA TGTGCCTGGAGTCACAGCCTGAACACTGAAGCTTTCTTT.

The CDR3 DNA reads TGCGCCAGCAGCTTGGCCCGGCCAGGCGGGGATACGCAGTATTTT. Amino acids: CASSLARPGGDTQYF. The chain couples TRBV5-1 to TRBJ2-3, with D maybe TRBD2 (5 bases). The CDR3 extends over 15 amino acids. Germline V gene sequence: CDR1 SGHRS, CDR2 YFSETQ. Trimming cost V 0 bases and J 6 bases, with 14 bases left between them.

This chain connects TRBV5-4 to TRBJ2-5, with 9 bases aligning to TRBD1. V lost 4 bases and J lost 3; bases outside the gene matches: 7. CDR1 and CDR2 from the germline V gene are SGHNT and YYREEE (reference sequence). The CDR3 is 15 residues long. The CDR3 sequence: CASSTRTGAKETQYF. CDR3 in DNA: TGTGCCAGCAGCACACGGACAGGGGCCAAAGAGACCCAGTACTTC.